One sample yielded the 8 T cell receptor beta chains listed below, sequenced in a study of T cell responses to AZD1222 COVID-19 vaccine. TCRdb keeps only in-frame clones here, not all; method: immunoSEQ multiplex PCR. The repertoire holds roughly 120,000 clones, with about 90% as singletons. The sequenced sample was peripheral blood, obtained on day 0 of AZD1222 vaccination. The receptors originated from an adult in good health.

The CDR3 sequence: CASSFTATEAFF. CDR3 in DNA: TGTGCCAGCAGCTTTACAGCCACTGAAGCTTTCTTT. The V and J genes are TRBV5-5 and TRBJ1-1, with D unresolved. This CDR3 contains 12 residues. The V and J ends lost 2 bases and 4 bases respectively, with 6 bases between them. Germline CDR1 SGHKS, CDR2 YYEKEE (reference sequence).

This chain joins TRBV12-3 or TRBV12-4 and TRBJ1-6; a possible D gene is TRBD1 (6 bases). The CDR3 has 12 amino acids. V shed 5 bases and J shed 12 bases, with 11 bases lying between them. The CDR3 here is CASSRNREPLHF. CDR3 sequence (DNA): TGTGCCAGCAGTCGAAACAGGGAACCCCTCCACTTT.

This chain joins TRBV7-2 and TRBJ1-5; D is undetermined. The CDR3 totals 16 residues. Germline lookup yields CDR1 SGHTA and CDR2 FQGNSA. V was trimmed by 2 bases and J by 1 base, leaving 12 bases between them. CDR3 DNA: TGTGCCAGCAGCTTAAAATCTAGGGCCAGCAATCAGCCCCAGCATTTT. This sequence encodes CASSLKSRASNQPQHF.

This chain uses TRBV18 with TRBJ2-1; 10 bases are a match to TRBD2. This CDR3 contains 15 residues. The V gene end was trimmed by 3 bases and the J gene end by 4 bases; junction bases not matched to a gene: 3. Germline CDR1 and CDR2: KGHSH and LQKENI. The CDR3 region is CASSPRTSGYNEQFF. CDR3 bases: TGTGCCAGCTCACCGAGGACTAGCGGATACAATGAGCAGTTCTTC.

V usage is TRBV11-3 and J usage is TRBJ2-7, with TRBD1 identical over 9 bases. V was pared by 3 bases and J by 5 bases, with 8 bases of the junction left unmatched. The CDR3 consists of 15 residues. Germline V gene sequence: CDR1 SGHNT, CDR2 YENEEA. The CDR3 DNA follows: TGTGCCAGCAGCTTCGGCGGGACAGGGAACCACGAGCAGTACTTC. This gives the protein CASSFGGTGNHEQYF.

This clone was detected only once. This chain connects TRBV5-6 to TRBJ2-1; tentative D call: TRBD2 (6 bases). This CDR3 spans 12 amino acids. V was shortened by 0 bases and J by 9 bases, with 7 bases between the two germline ends. Germline lookup yields CDR1 SGHDT and CDR2 YYEEEE. Here the CDR3 DNA reads TGTGCCAGCAGCTTGGTGGAGGGTGAGCAGTTCTTC. Residues: CASSLVEGEQFF. Complete variable domain (other parts from reference TRBV5-6 and TRBJ2-1): DAGVTQSPTHLIKTRGQQVTLRCSPKSGHDTVSWYQQALGQGPQFIFQYYEEEERQRGNFPDRFSGHQFPNYSSELNVNALLLGDSALYLCASSLVEGEQFFGPGTRLTVL.

The chain recombines TRBV28 with TRBJ2-7; no clear D gene. Germline values: CDR1 MDHEN, CDR2 SYDVKM. The CDR3 length is 11 residues. V shed 1 base and J shed 3 bases, with 1 base lying between them. CDR3 region: CASSLFYEQYF. The CDR3 region has the DNA TGTGCCAGCAGTTTATTCTACGAGCAGTACTTC.

V and J are TRBV7-2 and TRBJ1-5; a possible D gene is TRBD1 (5 bases). The V end lost 1 base, the J end lost 6 bases, and 7 bases lay between the germline ends. The CDR3 consists of 13 residues. Germline V gene sequence: CDR1 SGHTA, CDR2 FQGNSA. CDR3 bases: TGTGCCAGCAGCTTAGGCAGGGCTCAGCCCCAGCATTTT. Protein: CASSLGRAQPQHF.